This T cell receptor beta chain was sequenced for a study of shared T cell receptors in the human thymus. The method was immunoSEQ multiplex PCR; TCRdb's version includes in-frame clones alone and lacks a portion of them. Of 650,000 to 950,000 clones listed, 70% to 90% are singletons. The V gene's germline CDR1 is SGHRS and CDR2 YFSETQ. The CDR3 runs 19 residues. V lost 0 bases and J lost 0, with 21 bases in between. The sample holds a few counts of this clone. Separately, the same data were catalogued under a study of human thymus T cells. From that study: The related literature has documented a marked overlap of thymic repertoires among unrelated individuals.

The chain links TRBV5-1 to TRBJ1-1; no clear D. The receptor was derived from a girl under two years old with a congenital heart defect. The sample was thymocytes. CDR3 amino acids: CASSLGPGINRRMNTEAFF. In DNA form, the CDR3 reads TGCGCCAGCAGCTTGGGACCCGGGATCAACCGCCGCATGAACACTGAAGCTTTCTTT.